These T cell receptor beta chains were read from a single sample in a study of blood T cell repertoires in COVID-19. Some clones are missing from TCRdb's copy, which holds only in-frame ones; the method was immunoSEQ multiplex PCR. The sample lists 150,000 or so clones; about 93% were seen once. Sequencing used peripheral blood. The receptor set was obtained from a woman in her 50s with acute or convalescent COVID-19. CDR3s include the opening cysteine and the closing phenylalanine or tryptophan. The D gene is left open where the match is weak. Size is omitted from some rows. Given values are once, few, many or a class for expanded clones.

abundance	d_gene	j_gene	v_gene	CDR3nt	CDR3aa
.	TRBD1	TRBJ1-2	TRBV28	TGTGCCAGCCACCCCCTGACTATAAGGGGGCAAGGCTACACCTTC	CASHPLTIRGQGYTF
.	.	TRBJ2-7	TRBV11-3	TGTGCCAGCAGCTTAGGGGCGGGCGCTACCTACGAGCAGTACTTC	CASSLGAGATYEQYF
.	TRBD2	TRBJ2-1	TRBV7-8	TGTGCCAGCAGCTTTCCCGGGGGGACCTCCTACAATGAGCAGTTCTTC	CASSFPGGTSYNEQFF
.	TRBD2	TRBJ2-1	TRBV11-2	TGTGCCAGCAGCGACGGGACTAGCGGGGGGGTAATAAGTAATGAGCAGTTCTTC	CASSDGTSGGVISNEQFF
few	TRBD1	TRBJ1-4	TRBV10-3	TGTGCCATCAGTCCCCAGGGGGACGAAAAACTGTTTTTT	CAISPQGDEKLFF
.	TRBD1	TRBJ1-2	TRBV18	TGTGCCAGCTCACCACCGGACAGGCTGAACTATGGCTACACCTTC	CASSPPDRLNYGYTF
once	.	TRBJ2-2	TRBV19	TGTGCCAGTTCCCCTCAGGGGTCCGGGGAGCTGTTTTTT	CASSPQGSGELFF
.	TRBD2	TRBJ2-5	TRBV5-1	TGCGCCAGCAGTTACGGGACTAGCCTTTACCAAGAGACCCAGTACTTC	CASSYGTSLYQETQYF
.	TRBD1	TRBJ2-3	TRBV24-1	TGTGCCACCAGTGATCCGACGGGGACAGGGTGGACAGATACGCAGTATTTT	CATSDPTGTGWTDTQYF
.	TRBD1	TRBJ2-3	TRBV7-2	TGTGCCAGCAGCCAGGGGACAGCTCTCCTCCGTACGCAGTATTTT	CASSQGTALLRTQYF
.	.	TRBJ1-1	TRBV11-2	TGTGCCAGCAGCTTAGATCCCAGGGAAGCTTTCTTT	CASSLDPREAFF
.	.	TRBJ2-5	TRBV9	TGTGCCAGCAGCGTAGCCGGGGACATAGGGGAGACCCAGTACTTC	CASSVAGDIGETQYF
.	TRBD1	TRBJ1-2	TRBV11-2	TGTGCCAGCAGCTTAGATAGAGCCAGGGGGCGAGGCTACACCTTC	CASSLDRARGRGYTF
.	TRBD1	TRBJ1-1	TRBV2	TGTGCCAGCAGTGAATGGGACAGGGAAGCTTTCTTT	CASSEWDREAFF
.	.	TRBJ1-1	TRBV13	TGTGCCAGCAGCCTTCTATCGGGGACTGAAGCTTTCTTT	CASSLLSGTEAFF
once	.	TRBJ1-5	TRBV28	TGTGCCAGCAAAGATCTACAGGGTAGAGGTCAGCCCCAGCATTTT	CASKDLQGRGQPQHF
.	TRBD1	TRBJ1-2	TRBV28	TGTGCCAGCAGTACTAACCGGGACAGGGGGAGAGGCTACACCTTC	CASSTNRDRGRGYTF
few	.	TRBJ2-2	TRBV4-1	TGCGCCAGCAGCCAAAGGGGGGGAAACACCGGGGAGCTGTTTTTT	CASSQRGGNTGELFF
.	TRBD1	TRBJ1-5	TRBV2	TGTGCCAGCAGTGTTGTGGGACAGGGTAATCAGCCCCAGCATTTT	CASSVVGQGNQPQHF
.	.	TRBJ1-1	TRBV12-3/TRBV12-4	TGTGCCAGCAGTTTTGGGGGGACTGAAGCTTTCTTT	CASSFGGTEAFF
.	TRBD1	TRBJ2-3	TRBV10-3	TGTGCCATCAGCGACCGACAGGGGGCAACAGATACGCAGTATTTT	CAISDRQGATDTQYF
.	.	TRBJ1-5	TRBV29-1	TGCAGCGTTGAAGAGGGGGGGGCGGTCCGTCAGCCCCAGCATTTT	CSVEEGGAVRQPQHF
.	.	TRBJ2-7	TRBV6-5	TGTGCCAGCAGTTACTCTCGCACAGCCTACGAGCAGTACTTC	CASSYSRTAYEQYF
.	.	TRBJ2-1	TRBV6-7	TGTGCCAGCAGTTACTCTAGCGATAGAGACCTTTATAACAATGAGCAGTTCTTC	CASSYSSDRDLYNNEQFF
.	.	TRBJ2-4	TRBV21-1	TGTGCCAGCAGCAGCCCGGACAGGGCACTAGCCAAAAACATTCAGTACTTC	CASSSPDRALAKNIQYF